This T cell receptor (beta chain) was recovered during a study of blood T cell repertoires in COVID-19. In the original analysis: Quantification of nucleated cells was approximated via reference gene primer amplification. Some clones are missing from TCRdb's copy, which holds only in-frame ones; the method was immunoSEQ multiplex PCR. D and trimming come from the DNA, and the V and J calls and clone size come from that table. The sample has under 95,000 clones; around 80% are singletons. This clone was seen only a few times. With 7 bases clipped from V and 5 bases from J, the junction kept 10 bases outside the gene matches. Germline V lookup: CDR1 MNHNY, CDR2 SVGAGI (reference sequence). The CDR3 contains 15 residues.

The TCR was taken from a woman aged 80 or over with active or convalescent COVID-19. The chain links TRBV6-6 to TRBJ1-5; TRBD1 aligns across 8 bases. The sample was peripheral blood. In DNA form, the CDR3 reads TGTGCCAGCACCGTTGGACAGGGAGGTTATCAGCCCCAGCATTTT. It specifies CASTVGQGGYQPQHF.